The sample holds one count of the clone carrying this T cell receptor beta chain. The data stem from a study of cytomegalovirus exposure and HLA in healthy donors. V lost 3 bases, J lost 1 base, and 1 base stayed unmatched. The CDR3 loop spans 15 amino acids. Germline CDR1 reads SGDLS; CDR2 reads YYNGEE. Though probably carrying unrecorded immune exposures, donors were nominally healthy at sampling. In the PCR, 60 Vbeta and 13 Jbeta primers were used. Sequencing used immunoSEQ multiplex PCR; TCRdb keeps in-frame clones, though not all of them. The data show about 130,000 clones, about four fifths seen once.

This TCR was recovered from a man aged 30-40 years in good health and CMV-seronegative. The V call is TRBV9, the J call TRBJ1-5; TRBD1 matches 10 bases. The sequencing sample was made of PBMCs. The CDR3 nucleotides are TGTGCCAGCAGCGGACAGGGGGCGAGCAATCAGCCCCAGCATTTT. This translates into CASSGQGASNQPQHF.